This entry features one T cell receptor beta chain sequence. No antigen is known for it. Sequencing was performed with immunoSEQ multiplex PCR; in TCRdb, only in-frame clones are kept and a portion is missing. The sample carries some 62,000 clones, 70% to 85% recorded once. This sample was included in a study of radiotherapy plus CTLA-4 blockade in lung cancer. Study observations and caveats: In blood, after radiotherapy plus ipilimumab, tumor-derived TCR clones expanded.

The clonotype comes from a human donor with non-small cell lung cancer who had a complete response to radiotherapy plus ipilimumab. Sequenced here: peripheral blood, sampled from a patient treated with radiotherapy plus ipilimumab.

CDR3 sequence (DNA): TGCGCCAGCAGCCAAGATTGGAAAGGGGGTCACACTGAAGCTTTCTTT. Translated, it gives CASSQDWKGGHTEAFF. The chain has TRBV4-3 and TRBJ1-1, with D possibly being TRBD1 (6 bases). The CDR3 loop spans 16 amino acids. V lost 0 bases and J lost 3, with 14 bases in between. Germline loops: CDR1 LGHNA, CDR2 YSLEER.